This T cell receptor (beta chain) came from a study of T cell responses to AZD1222 COVID-19 vaccine. Repertoires were generated with immunoSEQ multiplex PCR, while TCRdb's copy carries only in-frame clones and drops some. The sample has more than 85,000 clones, over 85% seen once. This receptor was obtained from an adult who received the AZD1222 COVID-19 vaccine. This specimen consisted of peripheral blood, obtained 28 days after the second AZD1222 dose.

DNA for the CDR3: TGTGCCAGCAGCTATACAGGTTTAATGAACACTGAAGCTTTCTTT. Encoded protein: CASSYTGLMNTEAFF. The chain recombines TRBV7-2 with TRBJ1-1; D is perhaps TRBD1 (5 bases). This CDR3 is built from 15 residues. Trimming stripped 4 bases from V and 0 bases from J, with 12 bases between. Germline CDR1 is SGHTA and CDR2 is FQGNSA. Looking up the rest from reference TRBV7-2 and TRBJ1-1 gives the full variable domain: GAGVSQSPSNKVTEKGKDVELRCDPISGHTALYWYRQSLGQGLEFLIYFQGNSAPDKSGLPSDRFSAERTGGSVSTLTIQRTQQEDSAVYLCASSYTGLMNTEAFFGQGTRLTVV.